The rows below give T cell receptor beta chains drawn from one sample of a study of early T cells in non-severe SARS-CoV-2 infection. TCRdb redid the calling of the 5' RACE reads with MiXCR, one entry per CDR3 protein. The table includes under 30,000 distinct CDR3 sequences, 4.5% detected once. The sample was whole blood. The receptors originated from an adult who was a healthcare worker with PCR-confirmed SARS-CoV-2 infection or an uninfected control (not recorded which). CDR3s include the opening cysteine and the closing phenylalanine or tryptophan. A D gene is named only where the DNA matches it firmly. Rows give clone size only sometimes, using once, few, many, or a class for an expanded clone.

CASRPRTSGAPSSEQYF	TGTGCCAGCAGACCACGGACTAGCGGGGCCCCGTCGAGCGAGCAGTACTTC	TRBD2	.	TRBV5-4	TRBJ2-7
CASRGRDAREGYRKFF	TGTGCCAGCAGGGGACGAGACGCGCGGGAGGGATATAGGAAGTTCTTC	TRBD2	few	TRBV2	TRBJ2-1
CASSQVPGGLAGGPPNEQYF	TGTGCCAGCAGCCAAGTTCCTGGGGGACTAGCGGGAGGCCCCCCTAACGAGCAGTACTTC	TRBD2	many	TRBV3-1	TRBJ2-7
CASSDVGLNEKLFF	TGCGCCAGCAGTGATGTCGGCCTTAATGAAAAACTGTTTTTT	.	many	TRBV10-2	TRBJ1-4
CASSRLAGTNEQFF	TGTGCCAGCAGTCGACTAGCGGGGACCAATGAGCAGTTCTTC	TRBD2	many	TRBV6-5	TRBJ2-1
CASSLLQGLGETQYF	TGTGCCAGCAGCTTGTTACAGGGCTTGGGAGAGACCCAGTACTTC	.	few	TRBV5-4	TRBJ2-5
CASSPSLGGQGSAFF	TGTGCCAGCAGCCCCTCCCTCGGGGGACAGGGTTCAGCTTTCTTT	TRBD1	.	TRBV5-8	TRBJ1-1
CASSVTGRNQPQHF	TGTGCCAGCAGTGTGACAGGGAGGAATCAGCCCCAGCATTTT	TRBD1	few	TRBV6-1	TRBJ1-5
CASSPSWLGNTIYF	TGTGCCAGCAGCCCCAGCTGGCTAGGAAACACCATATATTTT	.	few	TRBV3-1	TRBJ1-3
CASSGSGIETQYF	TGTGCCAGCAGCGGGAGCGGGATCGAGACCCAGTACTTC	TRBD2	.	TRBV7-9	TRBJ2-5
CSVVDSGTDTQYF	TGCAGCGTTGTGGACAGCGGCACAGATACGCAGTATTTT	.	.	TRBV29-1	TRBJ2-3
CASSLEVQAGEHGYTF	TGCGCCAGCAGCTTGGAAGTCCAGGCAGGGGAGCATGGCTACACCTTC	.	many	TRBV5-1	TRBJ1-2
CASNLLLAPGGGYTF	TGTGCCAGCAACCTGCTTTTGGCGCCCGGGGGTGGCTACACCTTC	.	many	TRBV7-9	TRBJ1-2
CASSEIGIYTEAFF	TGCGCCAGCAGTGAGATAGGGATTTACACTGAAGCTTTCTTT	.	many	TRBV10-2	TRBJ1-1
CASGVGPLGEQYF	TGTGCCAGCGGGGTGGGCCCCCTGGGCGAGCAGTACTTC	.	many	TRBV7-2	TRBJ2-7
CASSQTGFVAEAFF	TGCGCCAGCAGCCAAACAGGGTTTGTCGCTGAAGCTTTCTTT	.	many	TRBV4-3	TRBJ1-1
CASSRIAGEDTQYF	TGCGCCAGCAGCCGGATAGCGGGAGAAGATACGCAGTATTTT	TRBD2	many	TRBV5-1	TRBJ2-3
CASSQDPRPLDSYGYTF	TGCGCCAGCAGCCAAGACCCCCGGCCGTTGGATTCCTATGGCTACACCTTC	.	medium-sized	TRBV4-1	TRBJ1-2
CASSIGQGRNIQYF	TGTGCCAGTAGTATAGGACAGGGGAGAAACATTCAGTACTTC	TRBD1	many	TRBV19	TRBJ2-4
CASSFRGLGYGYTF	TGTGCCAGCAGCTTCAGGGGCCTTGGCTATGGCTACACCTTC	.	many	TRBV7-2	TRBJ1-2
CASSVEGGSYIQYF	TGTGCCAGCAGCGTAGAGGGAGGCTCTTACATTCAGTACTTC	.	many	TRBV9	TRBJ2-4
CASSLQGARRMETQYF	TGCGCCAGCAGCCTACAGGGCGCACGGAGGATGGAGACCCAGTACTTC	.	few	TRBV5-1	TRBJ2-5
CASSFPLGGISYEQYF	TGTGCCAGCAGCTTCCCATTGGGCGGGATCTCCTACGAGCAGTACTTC	.	many	TRBV5-5	TRBJ2-7
CASSQSDRGKTGANVLTF	TGTGCCAGCAGCCAGAGTGACAGGGGCAAGACTGGGGCCAACGTCCTGACTTTC	TRBD1	few	TRBV3-1	TRBJ2-6
CASSRDRGGGNTIYF	TGTGCCAGCAGCAGGGACAGGGGGGGTGGAAACACCATATATTTT	TRBD1	many	TRBV7-2	TRBJ1-3
CASSQLGLANEQFF	TGTGCCAGCAGCCAACTAGGACTAGCCAATGAGCAGTTCTTC	TRBD2	.	TRBV4-2	TRBJ2-1
CASSLEWGQMNTEAFF	TGTGCCAGCAGCTTAGAATGGGGACAAATGAACACTGAAGCTTTCTTT	.	many	TRBV11-2	TRBJ1-1
CIVRGRSTDTQYF	TGCATTGTCCGGGGTCGAAGCACAGATACGCAGTATTTT	.	.	TRBV29-1	TRBJ2-3